This T cell receptor beta chain stems from a study of spatial heterogeneity in lung cancer. Study summary: The study consistently detected more beta-chain than alpha-chain sequences. Each unique TCR and UMI combination was seen more than ten times on average in raw reads.

In the library, each TCR cDNA molecule bore its own unique molecular identifier. TCRdb itself ran the 5' RACE reads through MiXCR, one entry per CDR3 protein. This table has some 53,000 distinct CDR3 sequences, over 5.5% appearing once. Time point given: sample taken at primary tumor resection. The sequenced material consisted of unsorted whole RNA from tumor, nontumor lung or frozen PBMC. Samples came from around 70 TRACERx patients with untreated early-stage lung cancer. Ten or more counts support this clonotype. The sample here was PBMCs, taken at surgery. The source of this sequence is a female donor with early-stage non-small cell lung cancer.

The CDR3 sequence is CASSLFRGSYNEQFF. CDR3 DNA: TGCGCCAGCAGCTTGTTCAGGGGGTCATACAATGAGCAGTTCTTC. The V and J genes are TRBV5-1 and TRBJ2-1; TRBD1 aligns across 7 bases. The CDR3 is 15 residues long. Germline loops: CDR1 SGHRS, CDR2 YFSETQ. The trim removed 1 base at V and 4 bases at J, leaving 5 bases unmatched.